These T cell receptor beta chains were read from a single sample in a study of T cells in Graves' hyperthyroidism and ophthalmopathy. From the multiplex PCR reads, TCRdb called clonotypes with MiXCR, one entry per CDR3 protein. The table has approximately 210,000 distinct CDR3 sequences, 17% seen once; the top ten hold roughly 53%. Specimen: blood. The receptors originated from a man aged 45-65 years with Graves' hyperthyroidism. The CDR3 runs from the conserved cysteine through the conserved F or W. D genes are given only for firm matches. Not every row has a clone size; where given, it reads once, few, many or a size class.

V	J	length	size	D	CDR3	DNA
TRBV11-2	TRBJ2-1	13	.	.	CASSFESDSTPFF	TGTGCCAGCAGCTTTGAGTCCGACTCCACGCCGTTCTTC
TRBV5-1	TRBJ2-7	15	.	.	CASSSGIAISYEQYF	TGCGCCAGCAGCTCGGGGATCGCAATCTCCTACGAGCAGTACTTC
TRBV3-1	TRBJ1-3	13	many	.	CASSPDGGNTIYF	TGTGCCAGCAGCCCGGACGGCGGAAACACCATATATTTT
TRBV6-2/TRBV6-3	TRBJ2-7	14	many	TRBD1	CAARDRGYSYEQYF	TGTGCCGCACGGGACAGGGGGTACTCCTACGAGCAGTACTTC
TRBV6-2/TRBV6-3	TRBJ1-1	14	.	TRBD1	CASSQQGTNTEAFF	TGTGCCAGCAGTCAACAGGGGACGAACACTGAAGCTTTCTTT
TRBV7-2	TRBJ2-1	15	many	TRBD2	CASSLEGTSGRHPFF	TGTGCCAGCAGCTTAGAGGGGACTAGCGGGAGACACCCGTTCTTC
TRBV18	TRBJ2-6	18	.	TRBD1	CASSPDRFASPGANVLTF	TGTGCCAGCTCACCGGACAGGTTCGCCTCTCCTGGGGCCAACGTCCTGACTTTC
TRBV6-5	TRBJ2-7	15	.	TRBD1	CASSLGQGVPYEQYF	TGTGCCAGCAGTTTGGGACAGGGGGTTCCCTACGAGCAGTACTTC
TRBV7-8	TRBJ2-7	13	many	TRBD1	CASSPTGKDEQYF	TGTGCCAGCAGCCCGACAGGGAAGGACGAGCAGTACTTC
TRBV29-1	TRBJ2-1	14	few	TRBD2	CSGVLAGGRNEQFF	TGCAGCGGGGTACTAGCGGGAGGCCGGAATGAGCAGTTCTTC
TRBV27	TRBJ2-1	15	.	TRBD2	CASSPGTSAGNEQFF	TGTGCCAGCAGTCCCGGGACTAGCGCGGGGAATGAGCAGTTCTTC
TRBV12-3/TRBV12-4	TRBJ2-1	12	.	.	CASSTPPDEQFF	TGTGCCAGCAGTACCCCGCCGGATGAGCAGTTCTTC
TRBV18	TRBJ2-1	16	many	TRBD2	CASSPFSGRDSDEQFF	TGTGCCAGCTCACCGTTCAGCGGGAGAGATTCCGATGAGCAGTTCTTC
TRBV27	TRBJ2-3	15	many	TRBD2	CASSLVGGSADTQYF	TGTGCCAGCAGTTTAGTGGGAGGGAGTGCAGATACGCAGTATTTT
TRBV7-8	TRBJ1-2	14	few	TRBD1	CASSSRDRVHGYTF	TGTGCCAGCAGCAGCAGAGACAGGGTCCATGGCTACACCTTC
TRBV3-1	TRBJ2-3	14	many	.	CASSLRVWTDTQYF	TGTGCCAGCAGCCTCAGGGTTTGGACAGATACGCAGTATTTT
TRBV5-1	TRBJ1-6	14	many	TRBD1	CASSLGQGASPLHF	TGCGCCAGCAGCTTGGGACAGGGGGCCTCACCCCTCCACTTT
TRBV7-7	TRBJ2-5	16	many	.	CASSYGTPSRQETQYF	TGTGCTAGCAGCTATGGAACACCCTCACGCCAAGAGACCCAGTACTTC
TRBV15	TRBJ2-3	18	few	TRBD2	CATSSPLMSSGGPDTQYF	TGTGCCACCAGCAGCCCCCTGATGTCGTCGGGAGGGCCAGATACGCAGTATTTT
TRBV28	TRBJ2-2	16	many	.	CASRLQGRGSTGELFF	TGTGCCAGCAGATTACAGGGAAGAGGTAGCACCGGGGAGCTGTTTTTT
TRBV7-2	TRBJ2-3	14	many	.	CASTIAASTDTQYF	TGTGCCAGCACCATAGCGGCTAGCACAGATACGCAGTATTTT
TRBV10-3	TRBJ2-7	14	many	TRBD1	CAISNGQVAGEQYF	TGTGCCATCAGCAACGGACAGGTTGCAGGCGAGCAGTACTTC
TRBV9	TRBJ2-5	15	.	.	CASSVGAIIQETQYF	TGTGCCAGCAGCGTAGGAGCGATAATTCAAGAGACCCAGTACTTC
TRBV5-4	TRBJ2-1	12	many	.	CASSLLGERQFF	TGTGCCAGCAGCTTGCTGGGGGAACGGCAGTTCTTC
TRBV11-2	TRBJ2-1	17	.	TRBD2	CASSLGLAGGYYNEQFF	TGTGCCAGCAGCCTCGGACTAGCGGGAGGTTATTACAATGAGCAGTTCTTC
TRBV29-1	TRBJ2-1	12	many	.	CSGQTRYNEQFF	TGCAGCGGCCAGACCCGTTACAATGAGCAGTTCTTC
TRBV7-8	TRBJ2-1	16	.	.	CASSLARAQPNNEQFF	TGTGCCAGCAGCTTAGCTAGAGCCCAACCCAACAATGAGCAGTTTTTC
TRBV6-2/TRBV6-3	TRBJ2-7	18	few	TRBD2	CASSYGTHSSGSPYEQYF	TGTGCCAGCAGTTACGGCACACACTCTAGCGGGAGCCCCTACGAGCAGTACTTC
TRBV5-1	TRBJ1-1	13	few	.	CASSLGVQSEAFF	TGCGCCAGCAGCTTGGGAGTTCAGTCTGAAGCTTTCTTT
TRBV11-2	TRBJ2-3	13	.	.	CASTDRPLGTQYF	TGTGCCAGCACCGACAGGCCGCTAGGTACGCAGTATTTT
TRBV5-1	TRBJ2-7	15	many	.	CASSLVGLAVDEQYF	TGCGCCAGCAGCTTGGTGGGACTGGCTGTGGACGAGCAGTACTTC
TRBV28	TRBJ1-2	14	many	TRBD1	CASTTGQGPYGYTF	TGTGCCAGCACTACCGGACAGGGGCCATATGGCTACACCTTC
TRBV5-4	TRBJ2-6	18	few	TRBD1	CASTTARGRASGANVLTF	TGTGCCAGCACAACGGCGAGGGGGCGCGCTTCTGGGGCCAACGTCCTGACTTTC
TRBV3-1	TRBJ2-1	12	many	.	CASSQERLTQFF	TGTGCCAGCAGCCAAGAGCGCCTGACGCAGTTCTTC
TRBV28	TRBJ1-1	14	many	TRBD1	CASSRTGAATEAFF	TGTGCCAGCAGTAGGACAGGGGCGGCCACTGAAGCTTTCTTT
TRBV10-1	TRBJ1-4	15	few	TRBD1	CASSEPGGMDEKLFF	TGCGCCAGCAGTGAACCAGGGGGTATGGACGAAAAACTGTTTTTT
TRBV4-1	TRBJ1-6	18	many	TRBD1	CASSLSPRDRSQGSPLHF	TGCGCCAGCAGCCTAAGTCCCCGGGACAGGAGCCAGGGTTCACCCCTCCACTTT
TRBV27	TRBJ2-3	17	few	.	CASSLRVAVGGADTQYF	TGTGCCAGCAGTTTAAGGGTAGCGGTTGGCGGGGCAGATACGCAGTATTTT
TRBV20-1	TRBJ2-2	15	few	TRBD2	CSAWTSGSTTGELFF	TGCAGTGCTTGGACTAGCGGGAGCACCACCGGGGAGCTGTTTTTT
TRBV24-1	TRBJ1-5	15	many	TRBD1	CATSGGGTGNQPQHF	TGTGCCACCAGCGGAGGAGGGACAGGCAATCAGCCCCAGCATTTT
TRBV7-2	TRBJ1-4	12	many	.	CASSIQGGKLFF	TGTGCCAGCAGCATACAGGGCGGAAAACTGTTTTTT
TRBV7-9	TRBJ2-7	15	few	TRBD1	CASSPPGQVHNEQYF	TGTGCCAGCAGCCCTCCGGGACAGGTCCACAATGAGCAGTACTTC
TRBV27	TRBJ2-7	13	few	.	CASSRSAWDEQYF	TGTGCCAGCAGTCGTAGCGCATGGGACGAGCAGTACTTC
TRBV6-1	TRBJ2-7	14	.	.	CASKGGFFSYEQYF	TGTGCCAGCAAGGGGGGTTTCTTTTCCTACGAGCAGTACTTC
TRBV20-1	TRBJ2-7	14	few	.	CSARDGAHYYEQYF	TGCAGTGCTAGGGACGGGGCGCATTACTACGAGCAGTACTTC
TRBV28	TRBJ1-2	12	many	.	CASRLGLNGYTF	TGTGCCAGCAGACTGGGTCTCAATGGCTACACCTTC
TRBV15	TRBJ2-7	14	.	TRBD2	CATSRISGAYEQYF	TGTGCCACCAGCAGAATTAGCGGGGCCTACGAGCAGTACTTC
TRBV20-1	TRBJ2-2	16	many	TRBD1	CSASFRTGMDTGELFF	TGCAGTGCTAGCTTTAGGACAGGGATGGACACCGGGGAGCTGTTTTTT
TRBV6-1	TRBJ2-7	15	few	TRBD1	CAGSEEGTAPHEQYF	TGTGCCGGCAGTGAAGAGGGGACAGCCCCCCACGAGCAGTACTTC
TRBV7-3	TRBJ2-2	14	.	.	CASSSGSYTGELFF	TGTGCCAGCAGCTCCGGGAGTTACACCGGGGAGCTGTTTTTT
TRBV14	TRBJ2-3	16	few	.	CASSQDIVVSTDTQYF	TGTGCCAGCAGCCAAGATATAGTTGTTAGCACAGATACGCAGTATTTT
TRBV7-9	TRBJ2-4	17	.	.	CASSYKTGRQFMNIQYF	TGTGCCAGCAGCTACAAGACAGGACGTCAATTTATGAACATTCAGTACTTC
TRBV24-1	TRBJ2-3	16	few	.	CATSDFLGATTDTQYF	TGTGCCACCAGTGATTTTTTGGGAGCTACAACAGATACGCAGTATTTT
TRBV19	TRBJ1-1	14	.	.	CASSLGSMNTEAFF	TGTGCCAGTAGCCTGGGGTCCATGAACACTGAAGCTTTCTTT